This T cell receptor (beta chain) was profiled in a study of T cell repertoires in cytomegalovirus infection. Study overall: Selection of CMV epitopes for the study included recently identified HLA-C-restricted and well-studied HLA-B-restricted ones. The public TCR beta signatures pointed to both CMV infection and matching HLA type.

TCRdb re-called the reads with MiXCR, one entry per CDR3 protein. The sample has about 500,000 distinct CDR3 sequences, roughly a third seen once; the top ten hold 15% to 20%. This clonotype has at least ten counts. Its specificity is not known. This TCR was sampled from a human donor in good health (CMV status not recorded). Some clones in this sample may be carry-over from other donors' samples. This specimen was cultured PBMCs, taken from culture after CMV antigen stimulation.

This chain's CDR3 is CASSSTGTSAHEQFF. The DNA for the CDR3 is TGTGCCAGCAGCTCGACCGGGACTAGCGCCCATGAGCAGTTCTTC. V is TRBV7-2 and J is TRBJ2-1; 10 bases fit TRBD2. Germline CDR1 reads SGHTA; CDR2 reads FQGNSA. The V segment lost 4 bases and the J segment 8 bases; nucleotides outside the gene matches: 8. This CDR3 spans 15 amino acids.